This T cell receptor (beta chain) emerged from a study of spatial heterogeneity in lung cancer. TCRdb fed the 5' RACE reads into MiXCR, producing one record per CDR3 protein. The repertoire includes 90,000 to 95,000 distinct CDR3 sequences, 10% to 15% of them detected once, and about 40% sits in the top ten. The CDR3 is 14 residues long. Germline trimming cut 6 bases from V and 2 bases from J; bases unmatched to any gene: 2. CDR1 DFQATT and CDR2 SNEGSKA come from the germline V gene (reference sequence). This clonotype was recorded a few times. Noted time point: sample taken at primary tumor resection. Whole RNA came from tumor, nontumor lung or frozen PBMC and was sequenced without being sorted.

The V and J genes are TRBV20-1 and TRBJ2-2; 11 positions agree with TRBD2. The sequencing here drew on PBMCs, taken at surgery. The clonotype originates from a male donor with early-stage non-small cell lung cancer. The chain's CDR3 is CSAGTSGNTGELFF. CDR3 nucleotides: TGCAGTGCCGGGACTAGCGGCAACACCGGGGAGCTGTTTTTT.